This is a list of T cell receptor beta chains from one sample in a study of regulatory T cells in long-lasting Graves disease. In TCRdb, the multiplex PCR reads were re-called with MiXCR into one record per CDR3 protein. The sample has around 500,000 distinct CDR3 sequences, roughly 13% seen once; the top ten hold under 10%. The same specimen was also included in a second study, on T cells in Graves' hyperthyroidism and ophthalmopathy.

The material sequenced was peripheral blood mononuclear cells (PBMCs), taken at new diagnosis, from a patient treated with antithyroid drugs. These receptors originate from a man younger than 40 with Graves disease. The CDR3 runs from the conserved cysteine through the conserved F or W. D genes are given only for firm matches. Not all rows give a size; the values are once, few, many and, for expanded clones, a class.

d_gene | j_gene | abundance | v_gene | CDR3aa | CDR3nt
TRBD1 | TRBJ2-7 | many | TRBV7-2 | CASSFAGGSFEQYF | TGTGCCAGCAGCTTCGCAGGGGGCTCGTTCGAGCAGTACTTC
. | TRBJ2-3 | many | TRBV7-8 | CASNPTGADTQYF | TGTGCCAGCAACCCAACGGGGGCAGATACGCAGTATTTT
. | TRBJ2-4 | many | TRBV2 | CASSVSENIQYF | TGTGCCAGCAGCGTCTCGGAAAACATTCAGTACTTC
. | TRBJ2-1 | . | TRBV6-2/TRBV6-3 | CASEKGPQGYNEQFF | TGTGCCAGCGAAAAGGGCCCCCAGGGCTACAATGAGCAGTTCTTC
. | TRBJ2-7 | many | TRBV12-3/TRBV12-4 | CASRLGRGEQYF | TGTGCCAGCAGACTCGGTAGGGGCGAGCAGTACTTC
. | TRBJ1-5 | many | TRBV11-2 | CASSFSQGLGQPQHF | TGTGCCAGCAGCTTCTCCCAGGGTTTAGGCCAGCCCCAGCATTTT
. | TRBJ2-5 | few | TRBV30 | CAWSLDEGGTQYF | TGTGCCTGGAGTTTGGACGAGGGAGGGACCCAGTACTTC
. | TRBJ2-1 | many | TRBV10-3 | CAISESRQGVLFF | TGTGCCATCAGTGAGTCTCGGCAGGGCGTATTGTTCTTC
. | TRBJ1-1 | many | TRBV13 | CASSLGLQGSTEAFF | TGTGCCAGCAGCTTAGGCCTTCAAGGTTCCACTGAAGCTTTCTTT
. | TRBJ1-4 | few | TRBV25-1 | CATGVATNEKLFF | TGTGCCACCGGAGTGGCCACTAATGAAAAACTGTTTTTT
TRBD2 | TRBJ2-5 | . | TRBV7-2 | CASSLDSAREAQYF | TGTGCCAGCAGCTTAGATAGCGCTCGGGAGGCCCAGTACTTC
. | TRBJ1-4 | . | TRBV6-1 | CASSAYREKLFF | TGTGCCAGCAGTGCATACAGGGAAAAACTGTTTTTT
. | TRBJ2-7 | . | TRBV25-1 | CASSAGVYEQYF | TGTGCCAGCAGTGCAGGAGTCTACGAGCAGTACTTC
. | TRBJ2-7 | . | TRBV6-5 | CASSYPPWQGGNEQYF | TGTGCCAGCAGTTACCCGCCCTGGCAGGGTGGCAACGAGCAGTACTTC
TRBD2 | TRBJ2-1 | many | TRBV2 | CASSDPPSGNYNEQFF | TGTGCCAGCAGTGATCCCCCTAGCGGGAACTACAATGAGCAGTTCTTC
. | TRBJ1-2 | many | TRBV29-1 | CSVERGSNYGYTF | TGCAGCGTTGAAAGGGGGTCTAACTATGGCTACACCTTC
. | TRBJ1-6 | few | TRBV19 | CASSIVTVGNSPLHF | TGTGCCAGTAGTATAGTGACGGTGGGAAATTCACCCCTCCACTTT
. | TRBJ1-1 | many | TRBV11-2 | CASSWGQLNTEAFF | TGTGCCAGCAGCTGGGGACAATTGAACACTGAAGCTTTCTTT
. | TRBJ1-1 | many | TRBV7-9 | CASTTQGRDTEAFF | TGTGCCAGCACTACTCAGGGACGGGACACTGAAGCTTTCTTT
. | TRBJ1-3 | many | TRBV20-1 | CSARDVTGSGNTIYF | TGCAGTGCTAGAGACGTGACAGGTTCGGGAAACACCATATATTTT
TRBD2 | TRBJ2-3 | many | TRBV6-2/TRBV6-3 | CASSRTSGSWRKPDTQYF | TGTGCCAGCAGTAGGACTAGCGGGAGTTGGAGGAAACCAGATACGCAGTATTTT
TRBD1 | TRBJ2-3 | many | TRBV6-1 | CASSAGTGGVSTDTQYF | TGTGCCAGCAGTGCCGGGACAGGGGGAGTTAGCACAGATACGCAGTATTTT
TRBD2 | TRBJ2-1 | many | TRBV20-1 | CSASGRGSYNEQFF | TGCAGTGCTAGCGGGAGGGGCTCCTACAATGAGCAGTTCTTC
TRBD2 | TRBJ2-3 | many | TRBV6-2/TRBV6-3 | CGVSGPGTDTQYF | TGCGGGGTTAGCGGGCCTGGCACAGATACGCAGTATTTT
. | TRBJ1-2 | . | TRBV7-2 | CASSAVAGRLEGYTF | TGTGCCAGCAGCGCCGTCGCGGGGCGGTTGGAGGGCTACACCTTC
. | TRBJ2-3 | . | TRBV20-1 | CSARGFGLSDTQYF | TGCAGTGCTAGGGGGTTTGGACTTTCAGATACGCAGTATTTT
. | TRBJ2-7 | many | TRBV29-1 | CSVVAVSYEQYF | TGCAGCGTTGTGGCGGTCTCCTACGAGCAGTACTTC
. | TRBJ1-5 | many | TRBV28 | CASSLYTAGNQPQHF | TGTGCCAGCAGTTTATATACGGCGGGTAATCAGCCCCAGCATTTT
TRBD2 | TRBJ2-1 | few | TRBV19 | CASSTLAGASSSYNEQFF | TGTGCCAGTAGTACCTTAGCGGGGGCAAGCAGCTCCTACAATGAGCAGTTCTTC
. | TRBJ1-1 | many | TRBV29-1 | CSVTPGVSDEAFF | TGCAGCGTTACTCCAGGGGTATCGGATGAAGCTTTCTTT
. | TRBJ2-5 | many | TRBV29-1 | CSVEGGQVTGETQYF | TGCAGCGTTGAAGGGGGTCAGGTTACTGGGGAGACCCAGTACTTC
TRBD2 | TRBJ2-7 | many | TRBV7-2 | CASSLYYGLATAINSYEQYF | TGTGCCAGCAGCCTATACTATGGACTAGCTACCGCGATTAACTCCTACGAGCAGTACTTC
TRBD2 | TRBJ2-2 | few | TRBV9 | CASSDPYHQRGNTGELFF | TGTGCCAGCAGCGACCCATACCACCAGCGGGGGAACACCGGGGAGCTGTTTTTT
TRBD2 | TRBJ2-1 | . | TRBV14 | CASSQVTGLDVFF | TGTGCCAGCAGCCAAGTGACGGGACTAGATGTGTTCTTC
. | TRBJ2-6 | . | TRBV5-1 | CASSLGSRTVSGANVLTF | TGCGCCAGCAGCTTGGGTTCGCGGACAGTCTCTGGGGCCAACGTCCTGACTTTC
. | TRBJ2-5 | many | TRBV7-3 | CASSLTSWGETQYF | TGTGCCAGCAGCTTAACTAGTTGGGGGGAGACCCAGTACTTC
TRBD1 | TRBJ1-5 | many | TRBV2 | CASSGGRTGRSNQPQHF | TGTGCCAGCAGTGGTGGGCGGACAGGACGTAGCAATCAGCCCCAGCATTTT
. | TRBJ2-1 | many | TRBV11-2 | CASSLWTSNEQFF | TGTGCCAGCAGCCTGTGGACTTCGAATGAGCAGTTCTTC
TRBD2 | TRBJ2-7 | many | TRBV11-2 | CASSLFAGGPYEQYF | TGTGCCAGCAGCCTGTTCGCGGGAGGGCCCTACGAGCAGTACTTC
TRBD2 | TRBJ2-7 | . | TRBV15 | CATSRDRGGATNEQYF | TGTGCCACCAGCAGAGATCGGGGGGGGGCCACCAACGAGCAGTACTTC
. | TRBJ2-7 | many | TRBV28 | CASSFLRGGSSYEQYF | TGTGCCAGCAGTTTTTTGAGGGGGGGTTCATCCTACGAGCAGTACTTC
TRBD2 | TRBJ2-3 | many | TRBV12-3/TRBV12-4 | CASSGFASGIGTDTQYF | TGTGCCAGCAGTGGATTCGCTAGCGGGATAGGCACAGATACGCAGTATTTT
. | TRBJ1-2 | few | TRBV5-1 | CASSLERGTNYGYTF | TGCGCCAGCAGCTTGGAACGGGGCACTAACTATGGCTACACCTTC
TRBD2 | TRBJ2-5 | many | TRBV7-9 | CASSRTSGSKTQYF | TGTGCCAGCAGCCGAACTAGCGGGAGTAAGACCCAGTACTTC
. | TRBJ2-7 | . | TRBV7-9 | CASSPGRQTYEQYF | TGTGCCAGCAGCCCAGGGAGGCAGACCTACGAGCAGTACTTC
. | TRBJ2-5 | many | TRBV5-1 | CASSLNRVETQYF | TGCGCCAGCAGCTTGAACAGGGTGGAGACCCAGTACTTC
. | TRBJ1-5 | few | TRBV6-1 | CASSGLLQGAIGNQPQHF | TGTGCCAGCAGTGGACTACTTCAAGGGGCTATTGGCAATCAGCCCCAGCATTTT
. | TRBJ1-5 | many | TRBV12-3/TRBV12-4 | CASSLAGLGSNQPQHF | TGTGCCAGCAGTTTAGCCGGTTTAGGAAGCAATCAGCCCCAGCATTTT